What follows are 5 T cell receptor beta chains derived from one specimen sequenced in a study of T cell responses to AZD1222 COVID-19 vaccine. The protocol was immunoSEQ multiplex PCR, while the TCRdb copy is restricted to in-frame clones and leaves out a portion. Of 54,000 or so clones listed, 87% are singletons. Sample: peripheral blood, taken on day 0 of AZD1222 vaccination. These receptors all stem from an adult in good health.

The rearrangement links TRBV4-2 to TRBJ2-3, with a weak D call TRBD2 (6 bases). CDR3 length: 15 amino acids. Germline V gene data show CDR1 as LGHNA and CDR2 as YNFKEQ. V shed 0 bases and J shed 7 bases, with 14 bases lying between them. CDR3 amino acids: CASSQDRTTRNTQYF. CDR3 nucleotide sequence: TGTGCCAGCAGCCAAGACAGGACTACCAGGAATACGCAGTATTTT.

V is TRBV5-1 and J is TRBJ1-4; D call uncertain. V dropped 0 bases and J dropped 1 base, with 13 bases sitting between them. The CDR3 contains 17 residues. Germline CDR1 reads SGHRS; CDR2 reads YFSETQ. The CDR3 here is CASSLGPQWITNEKLFF. The CDR3 DNA reads as TGCGCCAGCAGCTTGGGCCCCCAATGGATAACTAATGAAAAACTGTTTTTT. Combining the CDR3 with reference TRBV5-1 and TRBJ1-4 gives the whole variable domain KAGVTQTPRYLIKTRGQQVTLSCSPISGHRSVSWYQQTPGQGLQFLFEYFSETQRNKGNFPGRFSGRQFSNSRSEMNVSTLELGDSALYLCASSLGPQWITNEKLFFGSGTQLSVL.

In DNA form, the CDR3 reads TGTGCCAGCAGCCCGGACAACATGAACACTGAAGCTTTCTTT. The encoded protein is CASSPDNMNTEAFF. This chain links TRBV3-1 (or the pseudogene TRBV3-2) with TRBJ1-1; tentative D call: TRBD1 (5 bases). The V gene lost 4 bases and the J gene lost 0 bases, with 9 bases spanning the gap. The germline CDR1 and CDR2 sequences are LGHDT and YNNKEL (reference sequence). The CDR3 contains 14 residues.

The V call is TRBV5-8, the J call TRBJ1-4; D is undetermined. The CDR3 length is 14 residues. The germline V and J ends were trimmed by 0 bases and 8 bases, with 11 bases remaining between them. Germline CDR1 and CDR2: SGHTS and YDEGEE. CDR3 in DNA: TGTGCCAGCAGCTTGGTGGAGGCGGTGGAAAAACTGTTTTTT. It codes for CASSLVEAVEKLFF.

V and J are TRBV5-4 and TRBJ1-2; 10 bases align to TRBD1. This CDR3 region has 17 residues. V gave up 4 bases and J gave up 0 bases; unmatched junction bases: 9. Looked up from germline, CDR1 is SGHNT and CDR2 is YYREEE (reference sequence). The CDR3 reads CASSVGRTGGPNYGYTF. The CDR3 DNA sequence: TGTGCCAGCAGCGTAGGCCGGACAGGGGGGCCTAACTATGGCTACACCTTC.